The 27 T cell receptor beta chains listed next were all sequenced from one sample in a study of CD8+ T cells in alopecia areata. Noted treatment: oral pan-JAK inhibitor, 5-10 mg twice daily. RNA, once extracted, was reverse transcribed into cDNA for use as the sequencing template. Method: immunoSEQ multiplex PCR; TCRdb's copy keeps in-frame clones and lacks some. The sample carries 180,000 or so clones, approximately 51% recorded once. The sample was CD8+ T cells sorted from blood, taken at week 52, from a patient treated with tofacitinib. Receptors originate from a human donor with alopecia areata.

This clone was counted once. The chain employs TRBV9 and TRBJ2-5, with D tentatively TRBD1 or TRBD2 (6 bases each). The CDR3 has 14 residues. Germline CDR1 and CDR2: SGDLS and YYNGEE. V lost 4 bases and J 4 bases, leaving 14 bases between the germline ends. CDR3 loop: CASSTMGGVETQYF. The CDR3 bases are TGTGCCAGCAGCACCATGGGGGGCGTAGAGACCCAGTACTTC.

This clone has just a few counts. CDR3 amino acids: CASSLTRGGLEEQYF. CDR3 coding DNA: TGTGCCAGCAGCTTAACGCGCGGGGGGTTGGAGGAGCAGTACTTC. V usage is TRBV11-1 and J usage is TRBJ2-7, with 8 bases lining up with TRBD2. Unmatched junction bases numbered 10, after V lost 2 bases and J lost 7 bases. CDR1 and CDR2 (germline): SGHAT, FQDESV (reference sequence). This CDR3 is 15 amino acids long.

The rearrangement uses TRBV5-6 and TRBJ2-7; D is unclear. Trimming shortened V by 4 bases and J by 3 bases, and 14 bases separated the two germline ends. Germline V gene lookup returns CDR1 SGHDT and CDR2 YYEEEE. This CDR3 has 14 residues. The CDR3 DNA follows: TGTGCCAGCAGCCACACTTCAATAAGCTACGAGCAGTACTTC. Translating gives CASSHTSISYEQYF.

In nucleotides, the CDR3 is TGTGCCAGCGGCGGGGGCGACTACGAGCAGTACTTC. Protein product: CASGGGDYEQYF. The gene calls are TRBV9 and TRBJ2-7; possibly TRBD2 for D (7 bases). Between the trimmed V and J ends, which lost 7 bases and 3 bases, there was a span of 11 bases. The germline V gene encodes CDR1 SGDLS and CDR2 YYNGEE. The CDR3 is made up of 12 amino acids.

This chain connects TRBV2 to TRBJ1-5; D gene ambiguous. From germline, CDR1 is SNHLY and CDR2 FYNNEI. Trimming took 0 bases from V and 8 from J, leaving 14 bases between them. The length of the CDR3 is 15 residues. The CDR3 region is CASSEAPAVSKPQHF. In DNA form, the CDR3 reads TGTGCCAGCAGTGAAGCCCCGGCAGTGAGCAAGCCCCAGCATTTT.

This clone appeared a few times. The J gene is TRBJ1-6, the V gene TRBV12-5; D may be TRBD1 (5 bases). Germline V CDR1 and CDR2: LGHNT, FRNRAP. The CDR3 consists of 16 residues. V lost 3 bases to trimming and J lost 5 bases, with 14 bases between them. CDR3 residues: CASGFGGQGDNSPLHF. The CDR3 DNA follows: TGTGCTAGTGGTTTCGGCGGCCAGGGAGATAATTCACCCCTCCACTTT.

The rearrangement uses TRBV18 and TRBJ1-6; D gene unclear. This CDR3 is 12 amino acids long. Germline V gene data show CDR1 as KGHSH and CDR2 as LQKENI. Trimming stripped 3 bases from V and 12 bases from J, with 9 bases between. Written as DNA, the CDR3 is TGTGCCAGCTCACCCACTGGGTTACCCCTCCACTTT. Amino acid sequence: CASSPTGLPLHF. Using reference TRBV18 and TRBJ1-6 for the parts outside the CDR3, the full variable domain is NAGVMQNPRHLVRRRGQEARLRCSPMKGHSHVYWYRQLPEEGLKFMVYLQKENIIDESGMPKERFSAEFPKEGPSILRIQQVVRGDSAAYFCASSPTGLPLHFGNGTRLTVT.

The chain links TRBV29-1 to TRBJ1-1, with D tentatively TRBD1 (6 bases). Germline CDR1 reads SQVTM; CDR2 reads ANQGSEA. The V end was cut by 4 bases, the J end by 0 bases, with 15 bases between. The CDR3 is made up of 15 amino acids. CDR3 DNA: TGCAGCGTTGGAGTGGGGGCCGCAATGAACACTGAAGCTTTCTTT. Translation gives CSVGVGAAMNTEAFF.

The chain uses TRBV18 and TRBJ2-3; 8 bases agree with TRBD2. This CDR3 has 17 residues. V was clipped by 0 bases and J by 1 base; unmatched bases: 6. Germline assignment: CDR1 KGHSH and CDR2 LQKENI. The CDR3 nucleotides read TGTGCCAGCTCACCACCGCGCGCAGCGGGGGGCACAGATACGCAGTATTTT. Its translation: CASSPPRAAGGTDTQYF.

A word on this clone: The sample carries other DNA sequences with the same CDR3. This chain uses TRBV30 with TRBJ2-7; TRBD1 or TRBD2 may be the D gene (5 bases each). The CDR3 spans 12 residues. Germline CDR1 GTSNPN, CDR2 SVGIG (reference sequence). Trimming took 1 base from V and 2 from J, leaving 6 bases between them. This CDR3 is CAWSGGTYEQYF. CDR3 DNA: TGTGCCTGGAGTGGGGGGACCTACGAGCAGTACTTC.

The chain combines TRBV2 with TRBJ2-5, with a weak D call TRBD2 (5 bases). CDR3 length: 14 amino acids. Germline CDR1 is SNHLY and CDR2 is FYNNEI. V lost 8 bases and J lost 2, with 15 bases in between. The CDR3 here is CASQGSGNQETQYF. The CDR3 coding sequence is TGTGCCAGCCAAGGGAGTGGGAATCAAGAGACCCAGTACTTC. The whole variable domain, filled in from reference TRBV2 and TRBJ2-5, reads EPEVTQTPSHQVTQMGQEVILRCVPISNHLYFYWYRQILGQKVEFLVSFYNNEISEKSEIFDDQFSVERPDGSNFTLKIRSTKLEDSAMYFCASQGSGNQETQYFGPGTRLLVL.

Only a few counts were recorded for this clone. This chain joins TRBV5-1 and TRBJ1-2; the match to TRBD1 covers 9 bases. The germline gives CDR1 SGHRS, CDR2 YFSETQ. The V segment lost 4 bases and the J segment 4 bases; nucleotides outside the gene matches: 11. CDR3 length: 16 amino acids. The DNA for the CDR3 is TGCGCCAGCAGCATAGGACAGGGGTTATCCGGCTATGGCTACACCTTC. Translated: CASSIGQGLSGYGYTF.

The CDR3 protein is CASSLTTGGAIYGYTF. In nucleotides, the CDR3 is TGTGCCAGCAGTTTGACAACAGGGGGCGCGATCTATGGCTACACCTTC. J is TRBJ1-2 and V is TRBV27, with 9 bases fitting TRBD1. Germline assignment: CDR1 MNHEY and CDR2 SMNVEV (reference sequence). This CDR3 comprises 16 residues. Trimming cost V 3 bases and J 4 bases; bases outside gene matches: 9.

The sample holds one count of this clone. The V call is TRBV29-1, the J call TRBJ1-2; D might be TRBD1 (5 bases). CDR1 is SQVTM and CDR2 is ANQGSEA in the germline V gene. V gave up 3 bases and J gave up 5 bases, with 10 bases separating them. The CDR3 covers 12 residues. In DNA, the CDR3 is TGCAGCGTTGACGGGGGGAAATATGGCTACACCTTC. Translating gives CSVDGGKYGYTF. Drawing the rest from reference TRBV29-1 and TRBJ1-2, the complete variable domain is SAVISQKPSRDICQRGTSLTIQCQVDSQVTMMFWYRQQPGQSLTLIATANQGSEATYESGFVIDKFPISRPNLTFSTLTVSNMSPEDSSIYLCSVDGGKYGYTFGSGTRLTVV.

In its sample, this clone was seen once. The chain uses TRBV6-5 and TRBJ1-6, with a possible D match to TRBD1 (5 bases). The CDR3 covers 16 residues. Germline V CDR1 and CDR2: MNHEY, SVGAGI. V was cut by 2 bases and J by 6 bases, with 14 bases left in between. CDR3 sequence: CASSYPPGAGNSPLHF. The DNA of the CDR3 is TGTGCCAGCAGTTACCCCCCCGGGGCGGGTAATTCACCCCTCCACTTT.

The chain has TRBV9 and TRBJ2-1; D might be TRBD2 (5 bases). CDR3 length: 15 amino acids. The germline V gene has CDR1 SGDLS and CDR2 YYNGEE. V dropped 0 bases and J dropped 5 bases, with 12 bases sitting between them. The CDR3 loop is CASSVGAARNNEQFF. The CDR3, as DNA: TGTGCCAGCAGCGTAGGAGCGGCGAGAAACAATGAGCAGTTCTTC.

This clone was observed a few times. A far larger clone differs by one base, so this is likely a read error. In the same sample, other DNA sequences code for this CDR3. This rearrangement joins TRBV4-1 to TRBJ2-2; D is ambiguous. Trimming cost V 0 bases and J 2 bases, with 7 bases left between them. In germline, CDR1 is MGHRA, CDR2 YSYEKL. The CDR3 loop spans 15 amino acids. CDR3 sequence: CASSQETDNTGELFF. The CDR3 DNA reads as TGCGCCAGCAGCCAAGAAACCGATAACACCGGGGAGCTGTTTTTT.

As concerns this clone: The sample has other DNA sequences that encode this CDR3 too. The chain couples TRBV29-1 to TRBJ2-1; D is unclear. Germline values: CDR1 SQVTM, CDR2 ANQGSEA. V was trimmed by 6 bases and J by 6 bases, leaving 6 bases between them. CDR3 length: 10 residues. CDR3 amino acids: CSVVRNEQFF. CDR3 DNA: TGCAGCGTAGTCCGCAATGAGCAGTTCTTC.

The J gene is TRBJ2-7, the V gene TRBV6-1; TRBD1 matches 8 bases. CDR1 MNHNS and CDR2 SASEGT come from the germline V gene. J lost 5 bases, V lost 4 bases, and 4 bases had no gene match. The CDR3 has 13 amino acids. The CDR3 region is CASSVPRGHEQYF. The CDR3 coding sequence is TGTGCCAGCAGTGTGCCCAGGGGGCACGAGCAGTACTTC.

The CDR3 coding sequence is TGCGCCAGCAGCCTTGTGGGAAACACTGAAGCTTTCTTT. Its protein is CASSLVGNTEAFF. The rearrangement joins TRBV4-1 to TRBJ1-1; D unresolved. The CDR3 has 13 residues. In germline, CDR1 is MGHRA, CDR2 YSYEKL. V was trimmed by 4 bases and J by 2 bases, leaving 8 bases between them.

J is TRBJ2-5 and V is TRBV25-1; D may be TRBD1 (6 bases). The CDR3 consists of 15 residues. Trimming removed 5 bases at V and 1 base at J, with 14 bases between. Germline V gene lookup returns CDR1 MGHDK and CDR2 SYGVNS. The CDR3: CASSRSGTPQETQYF. CDR3 DNA: TGTGCCAGCAGTAGGTCAGGGACACCCCAAGAGACCCAGTACTTC.

The V gene is TRBV7-3, the J gene TRBJ1-6; D perhaps matches TRBD1 (6 bases). Trimming took 4 bases from V and 7 from J, leaving 14 bases between them. This CDR3 is built from 15 residues. Germline V gene sequence: CDR1 SGHTA, CDR2 FQGTGA. The CDR3 protein is CASSSSGTWNSPLHF. In DNA form, the CDR3 reads TGTGCCAGCAGCTCCTCCGGGACATGGAATTCACCCCTCCACTTT.

The chain is built from TRBV7-2 and TRBJ2-5; no definite D call. Germline loops: CDR1 SGHTA, CDR2 FQGNSA. Trimming stripped 5 bases from V and 5 bases from J, with 9 bases between. The CDR3 is 12 amino acids. Here the CDR3 DNA reads TGTGCCAGCAGCCGCGCACGGGAGACCCAGTACTTC. It codes for CASSRARETQYF.

J is TRBJ1-6 and V is TRBV29-1, with D possibly being TRBD1 (6 bases). Trimming left V 6 bases short and J 8 bases short, with 11 bases between. This CDR3 has 12 amino acids. Germline lookup yields CDR1 SQVTM and CDR2 ANQGSEA. CDR3 sequence reads: CSVKEGDSPLHF. Written as DNA, the CDR3 is TGCAGCGTGAAAGAGGGGGATTCACCCCTCCACTTT.

This clone was seen a few times. The chain recombines TRBV6-5 with TRBJ1-1; D is unclear. Germline CDR1 and CDR2: MNHEY and SVGAGI. The CDR3 contains 14 residues. The V end was cut by 6 bases, the J end by 3 bases, with 14 bases between. The DNA of the CDR3 is TGTGCCAGCAGCCCCAACTCGTGGGACACTGAAGCTTTCTTT. Translation gives CASSPNSWDTEAFF.

The rearrangement links TRBV4-1 to TRBJ2-1, with a tentative D call TRBD1 (5 bases). The CDR3 consists of 15 residues. The germline CDR1 and CDR2 sequences are MGHRA and YSYEKL. V gave up 0 bases and J gave up 6 bases, with 12 bases separating them. The CDR3 sequence: CASSQDREGRNEQFF. The CDR3 nucleotides read TGCGCCAGCAGCCAAGACAGGGAAGGCCGCAATGAGCAGTTCTTC.

The chain combines TRBV7-8 with TRBJ2-5; no clear D. Germline lookup yields CDR1 SGHVS and CDR2 FQNEAQ. The V gene lost 0 bases and the J gene lost 4 bases, with 3 bases spanning the gap. The CDR3 consists of 12 residues. CDR3 sequence: CASSLAPETQYF. The CDR3 DNA sequence: TGTGCCAGCAGCTTAGCGCCAGAGACCCAGTACTTC.